This T cell receptor (beta chain) was sequenced in a study of identical twins. TCRdb re-called the 5' RACE reads with MiXCR, one entry per CDR3 protein. The table has 1.5 million to 2 million distinct CDR3 sequences, roughly a third seen once. About this clonotype itself: Its antigen is not known.

Whole-study results and caveats: Models predicted less out-of-frame TCR alpha sharing in monozygotic twins than was found. The presence of invariant MAIT and iNKT cells could partly confound analyses of zero-insertion sequences. Out-of-frame alpha sequences common to twins were enriched for low generation probability.

V was cut by 3 bases and J by 7 bases, with 16 bases left in between. The CDR3 is 15 amino acids. Germline loops: CDR1 DFQATT, CDR2 SNEGSKA (reference sequence). The sequencing input was cord blood. The gene calls are TRBV20-1 and TRBJ1-6; D remains unclear. This TCR derives from a newborn girl in good health. CDR3 protein: CSASTDTVGNSPLHF. DNA for the CDR3: TGCAGTGCTAGTACCGACACAGTGGGGAATTCACCCCTCCACTTT.